The rows below give T cell receptor beta chains drawn from one sample of a study of beta chain features in type 1 diabetes. Here immunoSEQ multiplex PCR was the method, and the copy in TCRdb shows in-frame clones only, minus some. The data show under 300,000 clones, 16% seen once. Sequencing was performed on naive CD4+ T cells from blood. The source is a young man with type 1 diabetes. CDR3s include the opening cysteine and the closing phenylalanine or tryptophan. A D gene is named only where the DNA matches it firmly. Clone size, where shown, is once, few, many, or a class for clones that have expanded.

TRBV29-1	TRBD1	TRBJ1-2	-	TGCAGCGTTGATCACAGGGGGGATGGCTACACCTTC	CSVDHRGDGYTF
TRBV5-6	TRBD1	TRBJ2-1	few	TGTGCCAGCAGCCCGGAGGGAGGACAGGGCTGGAGTGAGCAGTTCTTC	CASSPEGGQGWSEQFF
TRBV2	TRBD2	TRBJ2-1	-	TGTGCCAGCAGGACCGCGGGAGGGCCGTACAATGAGCAGTTCTTC	CASRTAGGPYNEQFF
TRBV19	TRBD2	TRBJ2-5	-	TGTGCCAGTAGCCCGAGGACTAGCCCAGTAGAGACCCAGTACTTC	CASSPRTSPVETQYF
TRBV29-1	-	TRBJ1-1	few	TGCAGCGTTGGGAACACTGAAGCTTTCTTT	CSVGNTEAFF
TRBV29-1	-	TRBJ2-1	few	TGCAGCGTAACACTCTACAATGAGCAGTTCTTC	CSVTLYNEQFF
TRBV20-1	-	TRBJ1-1	-	TGCAGTGCTGAGGGTAACACTGAAGCTTTCTTT	CSAEGNTEAFF
TRBV7-9	-	TRBJ1-2	few	TGTGCCAGCAGCCCCGGGGCGACCTATGGCTACACCTTC	CASSPGATYGYTF
TRBV15	-	TRBJ2-3	-	TGTGCCACCAGCAGAGATCGTTGGAAAGCAGATACGCAGTATTTT	CATSRDRWKADTQYF
TRBV5-1	TRBD2	TRBJ2-1	few	TGCGCCAGCAGCCATCCTAGCGGGAGTAGCGATGAGCAGTTCTTC	CASSHPSGSSDEQFF
TRBV5-6	TRBD1	TRBJ1-2	few	TGTGCCACCAGGAACAGGGGGTTGAACTATGGCTACACCTTC	CATRNRGLNYGYTF
TRBV29-1	-	TRBJ1-1	few	TGCAGCGTCGGGACGGTATTGAGAATGAACACTGAAGCTTTCTTT	CSVGTVLRMNTEAFF
TRBV9	TRBD2	TRBJ2-4	few	TGTGCCAGCAGAGGACTAGTTGACATTCAGTACTTC	CASRGLVDIQYF
TRBV14	TRBD2	TRBJ2-4	-	TGTGCCAGCAGCCAGGGCGGGAGAAAAAACATTCAGTACTTC	CASSQGGRKNIQYF
TRBV5-1	-	TRBJ2-7	few	TGCGCCAGCAGCTTCTCCTACGAGCAGTACTTC	CASSFSYEQYF
TRBV2	TRBD1	TRBJ1-2	-	TGTGCCAGCAGTCGTCCCGGGACAGCCGACTATGGCTACACCTTC	CASSRPGTADYGYTF
TRBV30	TRBD1	TRBJ2-2	-	TGTGCCTGGACTCAGGGGGCCGGGGAGCTGTTTTTT	CAWTQGAGELFF